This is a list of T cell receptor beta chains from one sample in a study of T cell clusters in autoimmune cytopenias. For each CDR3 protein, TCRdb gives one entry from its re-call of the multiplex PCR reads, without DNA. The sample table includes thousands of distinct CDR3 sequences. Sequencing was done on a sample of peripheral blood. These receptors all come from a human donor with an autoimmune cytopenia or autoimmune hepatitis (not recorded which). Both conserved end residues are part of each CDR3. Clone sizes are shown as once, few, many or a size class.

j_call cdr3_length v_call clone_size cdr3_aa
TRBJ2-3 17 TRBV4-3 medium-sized CASSQEAGAAPTDTQYF
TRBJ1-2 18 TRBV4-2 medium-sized CASSQEVSELGANYGYTF
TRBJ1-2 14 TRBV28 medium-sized CASSLSDRGDGYTF
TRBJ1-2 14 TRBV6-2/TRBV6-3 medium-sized CASRPTGGGYGFTF
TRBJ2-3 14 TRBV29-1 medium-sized CSAHLRAGTDTQYF
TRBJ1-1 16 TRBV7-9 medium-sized CASSLIFGGGHTEAFF
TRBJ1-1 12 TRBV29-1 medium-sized CSVEVVGTEAFF
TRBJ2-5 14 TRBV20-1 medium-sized CSASPGDREETQYF
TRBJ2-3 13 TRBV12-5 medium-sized CASAEGAPDTQYF
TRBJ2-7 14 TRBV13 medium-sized CASSLRSGRGEQYF
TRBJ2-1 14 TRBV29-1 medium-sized CSVELDTAYNEQFF
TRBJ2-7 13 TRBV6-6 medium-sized CASSSTETYEQYF
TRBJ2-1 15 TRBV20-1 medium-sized CSARVIPPRGNEQFF
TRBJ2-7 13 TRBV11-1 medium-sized CASSLGGSHEQYF
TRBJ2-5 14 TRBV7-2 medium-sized CASSLGLAKETQYF
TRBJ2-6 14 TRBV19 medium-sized CASSRGPGANVLTF
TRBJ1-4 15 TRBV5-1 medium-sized CASSLEQGFNEKLFF
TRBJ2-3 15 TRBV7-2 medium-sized CASSLDSGTRNTQYF
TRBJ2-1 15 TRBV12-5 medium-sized CASAPFSGAYNEQFF
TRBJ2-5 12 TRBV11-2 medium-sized CASSLEDGAQYF
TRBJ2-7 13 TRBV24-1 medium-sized CATSDLGAYEQYF
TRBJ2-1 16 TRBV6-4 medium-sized CASSPGLALSYNEQFF
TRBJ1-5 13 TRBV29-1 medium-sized CSAGDGLVQPQHF
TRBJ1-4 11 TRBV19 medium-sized CASRLGEKLFF
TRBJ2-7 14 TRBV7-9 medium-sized CASSLVEGPYEQYF
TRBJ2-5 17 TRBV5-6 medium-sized CASSSLATGTGKETQYF
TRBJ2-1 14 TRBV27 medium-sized CARSGPPHYNEQFF